These 29 T cell receptor beta chains share one sample of origin, sequenced in a study of cytomegalovirus exposure and HLA in healthy donors (TCRdb year 2017). Library preparation used the immunoSEQ multiplex PCR assay. TCRdb's version of the immuneACCESS table is confined to in-frame rearrangements and falls short of the full clone set. An unresolved V gene accounts for under half of the shortfall where checked; the remainder is of unknown origin. The sample yields some 250,000 clones; nearly 90% were counted once. The leading ten clones occupy 0.35% to 0.45% of the sample. Sequenced material: PBMCs. The receptors derive from a woman aged 18-29 years in good health and CMV-seronegative.

There are a few counts of this clone. The rearrangement links TRBV7-9 to TRBJ1-4; 9 nucleotides agree with TRBD1. The CDR3 totals 16 residues. Trimming at V came to 5 bases and at J to 7 bases, leaving 11 bases not matched to a gene. CDR1 SEHNR and CDR2 FQNEAQ come from the germline V gene (reference sequence). CDR3 nucleotides: TGTGCCAGCAGCCATCATACAGGGGGCGCGGGTGAAAAACTGTTTTTT. It is translated as CASSHHTGGAGEKLFF.

The chain uses TRBV11-2 and TRBJ1-6; D uncertain. Germline CDR1 is SGHAT and CDR2 is FQNNGV. V lost 1 base, J lost 1 base, and 2 bases lay in between. This CDR3 comprises 14 residues. The chain's CDR3 is CASSLVSYNSPLHF. DNA of the CDR3: TGTGCCAGCAGCTTAGTATCCTATAATTCACCCCTCCACTTT.

The V call is TRBV6-5, the J call TRBJ2-7; tentative D call: TRBD2 (7 bases). CDR3 size: 15 residues. Looked up from germline, CDR1 is MNHEY and CDR2 is SVGAGI. Deletions cut 10 bases from V and 1 base from J, with 20 bases between. Here the CDR3 DNA reads TGTGCCACTCGGCGGGGGCTGGGGGGATCCTACGAGCAGTACTTC. Encoded protein: CATRRGLGGSYEQYF.

CDR3 loop: CASSQGQGGYGYTF. CDR3 nucleotide sequence: TGTGCCAGCAGCCAAGGACAGGGTGGCTATGGCTACACCTTC. The chain links TRBV5-6 to TRBJ1-2; 8 positions agree with TRBD1. Germline V gene lookup returns CDR1 SGHDT and CDR2 YYEEEE. This CDR3 spans 14 amino acids. Germline trimming cut 4 bases from V and 4 bases from J; bases unmatched to any gene: 6.

The chain recombines TRBV18 with TRBJ1-2; no clear D. Germline V gives CDR1 KGHSH, CDR2 LQKENI. The CDR3 spans 14 residues. With 2 bases removed from V and 2 bases from J, the gap between germline ends came to 9 bases. The CDR3 nucleotides are TGTGCCAGCTCACCAGGAGCAGAAAACTATGGCTACACCTTC. Protein: CASSPGAENYGYTF.

This chain connects TRBV2 to TRBJ2-6; no clear D gene. The CDR3 runs 15 residues. Germline V gene sequence: CDR1 SNHLY, CDR2 FYNNEI. V lost 6 bases to trimming and J lost 0 bases, with 9 bases between them. CDR3 DNA sequence: TGTGCCAGCAGCCCGGTCGTCTCTGGGGCCAACGTCCTGACTTTC. Protein: CASSPVVSGANVLTF.

The chain carries TRBV21-1 and TRBJ2-7; the table gives TRBD2 as D, unverified against the DNA. TRBV21-1 is a documented pseudogene. The CDR3 consists of 23 residues. The CDR3, as DNA: TGTGCCAGCAGCAAAGCGGGGACACACACTAGCGGGGAGATCCCATTGAGCTCCTACGAGCAGTACGTC. Its protein product is CASSKAGTHTSGEIPLSSYEQYV.

There are a few counts of this clone. The chain links TRBV7-8 to TRBJ2-2; D gene uncertain. V was shortened by 6 bases and J by 1 base, with 6 bases between the two germline ends. The CDR3 covers 13 residues. Germline V gene sequence: CDR1 SGHVS, CDR2 FQNEAQ. CDR3 sequence: CASRPGNTGELFF. In nucleotides, the CDR3 is TGTGCCAGCAGACCCGGGAACACCGGGGAGCTGTTTTTT.

V and J are TRBV6-1 and TRBJ2-3, with TRBD2 matching 7 bases. Looked up from germline, CDR1 is MNHNS and CDR2 is SASEGT. V gave up 6 bases and J gave up 3 bases; unmatched junction bases: 9. The CDR3 covers 15 residues. This CDR3 is CASRRGLHPTDTQYF. For the CDR3, the DNA is TGTGCCAGCAGACGGGGACTACACCCGACAGATACGCAGTATTTT.

This chain links TRBV5-6 with TRBJ2-7, with 8 bases identical to TRBD1. This CDR3 region has 15 residues. Trimming at V came to 5 bases and at J to 5 bases, leaving 12 bases not matched to a gene. Germline-derived CDR1 and CDR2 are SGHDT and YYEEEE. The DNA for the CDR3 is TGTGCCAGCAGATTCCAAGGACAGGGCCTCCACGAGCAGTACTTC. Its translation: CASRFQGQGLHEQYF.

The V and J genes are TRBV7-8 and TRBJ2-3; 10 positions match TRBD2. CDR1 and CDR2 from the germline V gene are SGHVS and FQNEAQ. The trim removed 4 bases at V and 6 bases at J, leaving 4 bases unmatched. The CDR3 runs 14 residues. CDR3 sequence: CASSSSGGADTQYF. CDR3 nucleotide sequence: TGTGCCAGCAGCTCCAGCGGGGGGGCGGATACGCAGTATTTT.

The rearrangement joins TRBV28 to TRBJ2-2; D remains ambiguous. Per the germline V gene, CDR1 is MDHEN and CDR2 is SYDVKM. The CDR3 sequence is 16 residues long. V was trimmed by 2 bases and J by 1 base, leaving 11 bases between them. CDR3 coding DNA: TGTGCCAGCAGTTTAGGCGTTCTAGAGAACACCGGGGAGCTGTTTTTT. Encoded protein: CASSLGVLENTGELFF.

The chain is built from TRBV27 and TRBJ2-3; no definite D call. This CDR3 has 13 residues. Germline CDR1 is MNHEY and CDR2 is SMNVEV (reference sequence). Trimming left V 6 bases short and J 1 base short, with 8 bases between. DNA for the CDR3: TGTGCCAGCAGCCAAAGAGGCACAGATACGCAGTATTTT. It codes for CASSQRGTDTQYF.

The V gene is TRBV7-8, the J gene TRBJ1-1; TRBD1 matches at 7 bases. CDR1 and CDR2 from the germline V gene are SGHVS and FQNEAQ. CDR3 size: 18 residues. Trimming removed 0 bases from V and 2 bases from J; junction bases left unmatched: 12. CDR3 region: CASSLALRGRNLNTEAFF. CDR3 in DNA: TGTGCCAGCAGCTTAGCGCTAAGGGGGCGAAATCTCAACACTGAAGCTTTCTTT.

The chain is built from TRBV25-1 and TRBJ2-7; 7 bases map to TRBD2. Germline CDR1 is MGHDK and CDR2 is SYGVNS. V lost 1 base to trimming and J lost 5 bases; unmatched junction nucleotides: 8. The length of the CDR3 is 15 residues. The CDR3 here is CASSELTAGYDEQYF. In nucleotides, the CDR3 is TGTGCCAGCAGTGAATTGACAGCGGGGTACGACGAGCAGTACTTC.

This chain links TRBV19 with TRBJ2-2, with a weak D call TRBD1 (6 bases). Germline-derived CDR1 and CDR2 are LNHDA and SQIVND (reference sequence). The CDR3 is made up of 15 amino acids. Between the trimmed V and J ends, which lost 10 bases and 6 bases, there was a span of 21 bases. The CDR3 sequence: CATRWDMGSAGELFF. CDR3 DNA sequence: TGTGCCACCCGATGGGACATGGGGTCGGCCGGGGAGCTGTTTTTT. Full variable domain (outside the CDR3, taken from reference TRBV19 and TRBJ2-2): DGGITQSPKYLFRKEGQNVTLSCEQNLNHDAMYWYRQDPGQGLRLIYYSQIVNDFQKGDIAEGYSVSREKKESFPLTVTSAQKNPTAFYLCATRWDMGSAGELFFGEGSRLTVL.

The chain has TRBV19 and TRBJ2-1, with 8 bases fitting TRBD2. Germline assignment: CDR1 LNHDA and CDR2 SQIVND (reference sequence). V lost 7 bases and J lost 7; bases outside the gene matches: 12. The CDR3 is 15 residues long. CDR3 nucleotides: TGTGCCAGTATCCCCGCCAGCGGGGGAGGGAATGAGCAGTTCTTC. As protein: CASIPASGGGNEQFF. Looking up the rest from reference TRBV19 and TRBJ2-1 gives the full variable domain: DGGITQSPKYLFRKEGQNVTLSCEQNLNHDAMYWYRQDPGQGLRLIYYSQIVNDFQKGDIAEGYSVSREKKESFPLTVTSAQKNPTAFYLCASIPASGGGNEQFFGPGTRLTVL.

This sequence joins TRBV6-6 and TRBJ2-7, with 8 bases fitting TRBD2. Trimming at V came to 2 bases and at J to 6 bases, leaving 6 bases not matched to a gene. Germline CDR1 MNHNY, CDR2 SVGAGI (reference sequence). CDR3 size: 14 residues. The CDR3 nucleotides read TGTGCCAGCAGTTACGGCGGGGGGACTCTCGAGCAGTACTTC. It translates to CASSYGGGTLEQYF.

This chain uses TRBV9 with TRBJ1-5; TRBD1 is a possible D gene (5 bases). This CDR3 contains 15 residues. The ends were cut back, 0 bases at V and 7 bases at J, with 14 bases in the middle. In germline, CDR1 is SGDLS, CDR2 YYNGEE. CDR3 loop: CASSVGGLGAQPQHF. Here the CDR3 DNA reads TGTGCCAGCAGCGTAGGAGGACTAGGGGCCCAGCCCCAGCATTTT.

The rearrangement links TRBV4-1 to TRBJ2-6; TRBD1 might be the D (6 bases). Germline lookup yields CDR1 MGHRA and CDR2 YSYEKL. V was clipped by 6 bases and J by 2 bases, with 11 bases between them. This CDR3 region has 15 residues. In nucleotides, the CDR3 is TGCGCCAGCAGACCACAGGGAACTGGGGCCAACGTCCTGACTTTC. Protein: CASRPQGTGANVLTF.

CDR3 in amino acids: CASSISNQPQHF. The CDR3 DNA reads as TGTGCCAGCAGCATTAGCAATCAGCCCCAGCATTTT. This chain connects TRBV6-5 to TRBJ1-5; no definite D call. Germline lookup yields CDR1 MNHEY and CDR2 SVGAGI. Trimming cost V 6 bases and J 0 bases, with 3 bases left between them. The CDR3 is 12 residues long.

Here the CDR3 DNA reads TGCGCCAGCAGCCCGTACAGGGACTCTGGAAACACCATATATTTT. It translates to CASSPYRDSGNTIYF. The V call is TRBV5-1, the J call TRBJ1-3; D perhaps matches TRBD1 (6 bases). With 4 bases removed from V and 0 bases from J, the gap between germline ends came to 11 bases. Looked up from germline, CDR1 is SGHRS and CDR2 is YFSETQ. The CDR3 covers 15 residues.

In this sample, this clone turned up once. The V call is TRBV4-1, the J call TRBJ2-2; 7 bases match TRBD1. CDR3 size: 15 residues. Trimming cost V 7 bases and J 4 bases; bases outside gene matches: 9. Germline-derived CDR1 and CDR2 are MGHRA and YSYEKL. CDR3 nucleotides: TGCGCCAGCAATTCAAGGGGGCCGGCCACCGGGGAGCTGTTTTTT. Protein: CASNSRGPATGELFF.

This chain uses TRBV5-5 with TRBJ2-7; 12 positions match TRBD2. The CDR3 is 19 amino acids. With 0 bases clipped from V and 4 bases from J, the junction kept 14 bases outside the gene matches. Germline V lookup: CDR1 SGHKS, CDR2 YYEKEE (reference sequence). The CDR3 DNA follows: TGTGCCAGCAGCTTGGGAACCCCTAGGGCTAGCGGGGGGGCTTACGAGCAGTACTTC. It specifies CASSLGTPRASGGAYEQYF.

The chain has TRBV18 and TRBJ2-5; possible D gene TRBD2, 6 bases. CDR1 and CDR2 (germline): KGHSH, LQKENI. CDR3 length: 14 amino acids. Trimming took off 4 bases at V and 1 base at J, with 10 bases between the two ends. The CDR3 is CASSRLGGQETQYF. DNA for the CDR3: TGTGCCAGCTCACGCCTCGGGGGCCAAGAGACCCAGTACTTC.

This chain uses TRBV7-9 with TRBJ1-2, with 8 nucleotides matching TRBD1. Germline V gene data show CDR1 as SEHNR and CDR2 as FQNEAQ (reference sequence). Germline trimming cut 5 bases from V and 10 bases from J; bases unmatched to any gene: 6. There are 12 residues in the CDR3. CDR3 sequence (DNA): TGTGCCAGCAGCCCCCGGACAGGGAACTACACCTTC. This translates into CASSPRTGNYTF.

The chain employs TRBV5-4 and TRBJ2-2; a weak D match, TRBD1 (6 bases). Germline V CDR1 and CDR2: SGHNT, YYREEE (reference sequence). Trimming removed 3 bases at V and 4 bases at J, with 16 bases between. There are 16 residues in the CDR3. The CDR3 is CASSSQGVRATGELFF. CDR3 in DNA: TGTGCCAGCAGCTCACAGGGAGTTCGGGCCACCGGGGAGCTGTTTTTT. The whole variable domain, filled in from reference TRBV5-4 and TRBJ2-2, reads ETGVTQSPTHLIKTRGQQVTLRCSSQSGHNTVSWYQQALGQGPQFIFQYYREEENGRGNFPPRFSGLQFPNYSSELNVNALELDDSALYLCASSSQGVRATGELFFGEGSRLTVL.

The gene calls are TRBV7-9 and TRBJ1-1, with 8 positions matching TRBD1. The CDR3 spans 14 residues. V shed 5 bases and J 3 bases; nucleotides not matched to a gene: 5. CDR1 is SEHNR and CDR2 is FQNEAQ in the germline V gene (reference sequence). CDR3 residues: CASSVQGADTEAFF. The DNA of the CDR3 is TGTGCCAGCAGCGTTCAGGGGGCTGACACTGAAGCTTTCTTT.

This chain joins TRBV28 and TRBJ1-1, with D possibly matching TRBD1 (6 bases). The CDR3 is 15 amino acids. CDR1 and CDR2 (germline): MDHEN, SYDVKM. Trimming took 5 bases from V and 2 from J, leaving 15 bases between them. The CDR3 DNA reads as TGTGCCAGCAGTCGGACGGGGGGCGGCAACACTGAAGCTTTCTTT. Translating it yields CASSRTGGGNTEAFF.